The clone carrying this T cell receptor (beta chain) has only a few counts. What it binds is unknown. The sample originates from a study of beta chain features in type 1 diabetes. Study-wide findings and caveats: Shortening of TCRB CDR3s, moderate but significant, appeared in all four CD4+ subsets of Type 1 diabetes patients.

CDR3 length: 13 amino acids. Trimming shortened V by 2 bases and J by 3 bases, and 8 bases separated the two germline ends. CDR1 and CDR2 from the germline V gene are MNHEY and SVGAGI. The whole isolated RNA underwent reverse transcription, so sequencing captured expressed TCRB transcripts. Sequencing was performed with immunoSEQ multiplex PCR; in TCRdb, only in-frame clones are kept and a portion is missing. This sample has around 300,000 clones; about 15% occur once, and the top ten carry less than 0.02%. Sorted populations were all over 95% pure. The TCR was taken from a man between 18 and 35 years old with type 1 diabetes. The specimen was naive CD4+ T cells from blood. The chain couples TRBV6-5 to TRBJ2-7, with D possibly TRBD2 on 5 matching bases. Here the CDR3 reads CASSYPGNYEQYF. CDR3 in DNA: TGTGCCAGCAGTTACCCCGGGAACTACGAGCAGTACTTC.